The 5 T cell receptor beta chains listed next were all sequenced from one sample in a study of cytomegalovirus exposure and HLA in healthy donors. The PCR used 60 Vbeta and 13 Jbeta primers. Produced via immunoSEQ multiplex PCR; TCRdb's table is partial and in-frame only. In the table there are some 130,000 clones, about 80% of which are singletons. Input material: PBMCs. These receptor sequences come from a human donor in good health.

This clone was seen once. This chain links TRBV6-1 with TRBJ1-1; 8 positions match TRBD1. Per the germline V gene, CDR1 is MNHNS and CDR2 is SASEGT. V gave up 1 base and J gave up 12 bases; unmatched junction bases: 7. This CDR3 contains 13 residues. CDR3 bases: TGTGCCAGCAGTGAAGTACAGGGGGTTACTTCTTTCTTT. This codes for CASSEVQGVTSFF.

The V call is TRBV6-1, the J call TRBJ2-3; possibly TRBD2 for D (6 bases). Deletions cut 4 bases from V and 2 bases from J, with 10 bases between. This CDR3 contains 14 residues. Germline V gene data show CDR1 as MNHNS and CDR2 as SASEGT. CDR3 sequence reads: CASSGGETTDTQYF. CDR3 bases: TGTGCCAGCAGTGGCGGGGAGACCACAGATACGCAGTATTTT.

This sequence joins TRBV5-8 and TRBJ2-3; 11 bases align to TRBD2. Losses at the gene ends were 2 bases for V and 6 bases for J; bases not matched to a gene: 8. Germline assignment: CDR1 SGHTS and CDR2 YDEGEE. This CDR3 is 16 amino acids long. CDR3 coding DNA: TGTGCCAGCAGCTTCGGATTAGGACTAGCGGGCGATACGCAGTATTTT. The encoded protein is CASSFGLGLAGDTQYF.

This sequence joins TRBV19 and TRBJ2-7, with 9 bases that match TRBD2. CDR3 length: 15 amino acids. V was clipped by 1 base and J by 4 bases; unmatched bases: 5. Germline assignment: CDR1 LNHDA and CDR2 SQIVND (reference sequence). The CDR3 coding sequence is TGTGCCAGTAGTATAGGGGGACTAGCACCTTACGAGCAGTACTTC. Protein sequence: CASSIGGLAPYEQYF.

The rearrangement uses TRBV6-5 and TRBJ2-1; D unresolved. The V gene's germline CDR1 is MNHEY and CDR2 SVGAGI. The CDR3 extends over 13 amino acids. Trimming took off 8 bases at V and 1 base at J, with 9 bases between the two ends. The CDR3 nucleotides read TGTGCCAGCGGGCTGTTTTCCTACAATGAGCAGTTCTTC. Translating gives CASGLFSYNEQFF.